The entry below gives a single TCR beta chain sequence along with its context. Antigen specificity is unknown. The sample is drawn from a study of blood T cells in healthy people across ages. Each donor had around 9.8 milliliters of peripheral blood drawn. Trimming pared 7 bases from V and 0 bases from J, leaving 9 bases between. CDR3 length equals 13 residues. The V gene's germline CDR1 is SNHLY and CDR2 FYNNEI. A sample-barcoded 5' primer and a J-beta primer mix were used in a second PCR of roughly 7 to 12 cycles. Each CDR3 protein is one row after TCRdb ran MiXCR on the 5' RACE reads. The data show fewer than 900,000 distinct CDR3 sequences, 49% seen once. General study results and limits: Naive T cell percentage showed a strong correlation with the diversity of TCR beta. Roughly linear declines in TCR beta diversity per million T cells occurred with age.

This chain links TRBV2 with TRBJ1-1, with D possibly matching TRBD1 (6 bases). The receptor was isolated from a woman aged 60 to 75 in good health. Input material: blood. The DNA for the CDR3 is TGTGCCAGCATGAGGGACATGAACACTGAAGCTTTCTTT. Translation gives CASMRDMNTEAFF. Using reference TRBV2 and TRBJ1-1 for the parts outside the CDR3, the full variable domain is EPEVTQTPSHQVTQMGQEVILRCVPISNHLYFYWYRQILGQKVEFLVSFYNNEISEKSEIFDDQFSVERPDGSNFTLKIRSTKLEDSAMYFCASMRDMNTEAFFGQGTRLTVV.